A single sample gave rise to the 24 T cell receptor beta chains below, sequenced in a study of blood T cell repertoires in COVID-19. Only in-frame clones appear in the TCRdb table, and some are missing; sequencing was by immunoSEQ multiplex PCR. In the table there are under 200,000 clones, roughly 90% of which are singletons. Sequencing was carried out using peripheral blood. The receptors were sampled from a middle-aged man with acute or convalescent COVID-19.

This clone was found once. The CDR3 coding sequence is TGCGCCAGCAGCGCGACTAACATGAACACCGGGGAGCTGTTTTTT. This gives the protein CASSATNMNTGELFF. This sequence joins TRBV5-1 and TRBJ2-2; maybe TRBD2 (5 bases). There are 15 residues in the CDR3. V lost 4 bases and J lost 1, with 11 bases in between. CDR1 is SGHRS, CDR2 YFSETQ, per germline. The complete variable domain, with remaining parts taken from reference TRBV5-1 and TRBJ2-2, reads KAGVTQTPRYLIKTRGQQVTLSCSPISGHRSVSWYQQTPGQGLQFLFEYFSETQRNKGNFPGRFSGRQFSNSRSEMNVSTLELGDSALYLCASSATNMNTGELFFGEGSRLTVL.

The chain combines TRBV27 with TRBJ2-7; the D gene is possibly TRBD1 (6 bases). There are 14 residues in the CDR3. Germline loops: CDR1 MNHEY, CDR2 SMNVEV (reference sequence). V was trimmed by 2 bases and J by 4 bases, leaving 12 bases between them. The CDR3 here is CASSLVGGRYEQYF. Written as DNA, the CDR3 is TGTGCCAGCAGTTTAGTAGGGGGAAGGTACGAGCAGTACTTC.

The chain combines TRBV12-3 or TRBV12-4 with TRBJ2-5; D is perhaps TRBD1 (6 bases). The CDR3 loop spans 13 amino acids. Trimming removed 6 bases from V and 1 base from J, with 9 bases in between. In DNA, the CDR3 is TGTGCCAGCAGCAAGGACAGCCAAGAGACCCAGTACTTC. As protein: CASSKDSQETQYF.

DNA for the CDR3: TGTGCCAGCAGCCGAGGATTGTTACAGGGTAAAGGCTACACCTTC. As protein: CASSRGLLQGKGYTF. The rearrangement links TRBV28 to TRBJ1-2, with D possibly matching TRBD1 (6 bases). The V end lost 6 bases, the J end lost 8 bases, and 22 bases lay between the germline ends. The CDR3 contains 15 residues. The germline V gene has CDR1 MDHEN and CDR2 SYDVKM.

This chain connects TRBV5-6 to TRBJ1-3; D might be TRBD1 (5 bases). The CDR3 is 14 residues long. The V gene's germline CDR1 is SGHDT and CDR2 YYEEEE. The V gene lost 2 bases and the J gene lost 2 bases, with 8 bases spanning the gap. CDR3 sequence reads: CASSLAGAGNTIYF. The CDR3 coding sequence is TGTGCCAGCAGCTTAGCGGGGGCTGGAAACACCATATATTTT.

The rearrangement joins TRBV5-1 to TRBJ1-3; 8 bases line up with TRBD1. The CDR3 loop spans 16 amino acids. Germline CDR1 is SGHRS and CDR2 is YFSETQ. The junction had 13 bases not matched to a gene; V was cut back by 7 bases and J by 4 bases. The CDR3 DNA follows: TGCGCCAGCTCCAGGGGGCAAGGGGCGCCGGGAAACACCATATATTTT. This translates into CASSRGQGAPGNTIYF.

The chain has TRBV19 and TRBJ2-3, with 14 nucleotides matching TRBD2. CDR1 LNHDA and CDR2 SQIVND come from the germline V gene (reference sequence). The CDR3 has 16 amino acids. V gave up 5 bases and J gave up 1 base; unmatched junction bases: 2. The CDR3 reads CASSSGLAGGTDTQYF. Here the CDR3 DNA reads TGTGCCAGTAGTTCGGGACTAGCGGGGGGCACAGATACGCAGTATTTT.

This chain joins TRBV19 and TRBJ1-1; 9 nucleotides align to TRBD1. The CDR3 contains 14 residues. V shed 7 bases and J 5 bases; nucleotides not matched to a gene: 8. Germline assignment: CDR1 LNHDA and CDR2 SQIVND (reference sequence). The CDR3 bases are TGTGCCAGTACCCAACCGGGGACAGGGACTGAAGCTTTCTTT. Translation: CASTQPGTGTEAFF.

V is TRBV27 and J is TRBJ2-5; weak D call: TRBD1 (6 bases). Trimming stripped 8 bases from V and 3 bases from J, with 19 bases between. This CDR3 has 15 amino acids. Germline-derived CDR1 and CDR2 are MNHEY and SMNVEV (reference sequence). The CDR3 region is CASSSWGTRKETQYF. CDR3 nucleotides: TGTGCCAGCTCTAGCTGGGGGACAAGAAAAGAGACCCAGTACTTC.

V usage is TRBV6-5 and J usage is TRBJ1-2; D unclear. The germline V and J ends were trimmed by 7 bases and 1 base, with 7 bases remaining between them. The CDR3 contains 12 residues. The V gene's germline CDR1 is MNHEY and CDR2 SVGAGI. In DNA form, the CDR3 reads TGTGCCAGCAAGGAGAATAACTATGGCTACACCTTC. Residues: CASKENNYGYTF.

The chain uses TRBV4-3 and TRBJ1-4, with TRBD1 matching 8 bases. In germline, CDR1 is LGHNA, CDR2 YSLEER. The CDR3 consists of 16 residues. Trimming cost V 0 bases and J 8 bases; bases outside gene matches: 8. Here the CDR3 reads CASSQDPGGLREKLFF. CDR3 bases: TGCGCCAGCAGCCAAGACCCAGGGGGCCTGCGGGAAAAACTGTTTTTT.

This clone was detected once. This CDR3 reads CASSLSGVGNEKLFF. CDR3 DNA sequence: TGTGCCAGCAGCTTATCGGGGGTCGGGAATGAAAAACTGTTTTTT. The rearrangement uses TRBV7-9 and TRBJ1-4; D is perhaps TRBD1 (5 bases). The germline V and J ends were trimmed by 2 bases and 5 bases, with 12 bases remaining between them. The CDR3 is 15 amino acids. Germline CDR1 reads SEHNR; CDR2 reads FQNEAQ (reference sequence).

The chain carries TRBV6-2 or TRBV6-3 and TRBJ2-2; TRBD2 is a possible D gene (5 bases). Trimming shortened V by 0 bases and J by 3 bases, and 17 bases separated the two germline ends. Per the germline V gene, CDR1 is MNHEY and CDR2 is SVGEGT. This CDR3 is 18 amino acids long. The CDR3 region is CASSYSPADGLHTGELFF. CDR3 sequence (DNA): TGTGCCAGCAGTTACTCCCCAGCGGACGGCCTACACACCGGGGAGCTGTTTTTT.

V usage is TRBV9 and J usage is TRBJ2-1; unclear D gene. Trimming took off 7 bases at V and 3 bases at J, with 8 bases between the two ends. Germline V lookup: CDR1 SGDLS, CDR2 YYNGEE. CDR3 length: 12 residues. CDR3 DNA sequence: TGTGCCAGCGGCAGCGACTACAATGAGCAGTTCTTC. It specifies CASGSDYNEQFF.

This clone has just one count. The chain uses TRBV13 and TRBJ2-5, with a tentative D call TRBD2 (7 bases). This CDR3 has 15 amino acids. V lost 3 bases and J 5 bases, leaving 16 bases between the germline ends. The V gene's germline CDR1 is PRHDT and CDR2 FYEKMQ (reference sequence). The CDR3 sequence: CASSLRGGAVETQYF. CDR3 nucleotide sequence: TGTGCCAGCAGCTTGAGGGGGGGCGCGGTGGAGACCCAGTACTTC.

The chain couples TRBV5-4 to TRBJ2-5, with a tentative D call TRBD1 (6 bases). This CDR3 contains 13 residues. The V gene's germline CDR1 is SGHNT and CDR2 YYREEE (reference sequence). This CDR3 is CGSSSGEYETQYF. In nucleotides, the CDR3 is TGTGGAAGCAGTTCAGGGGAGTACGAGACCCAGTACTTC.

CDR3 sequence: CASSRTSGDYNEQFF. CDR3 sequence (DNA): TGCGCCAGCAGTAGGACTAGCGGGGACTACAATGAGCAGTTCTTC. The rearrangement links TRBV10-2 to TRBJ2-1; 12 positions match TRBD2. V gave up 5 bases and J gave up 3 bases; unmatched junction bases: 2. Germline loops: CDR1 WSHSY, CDR2 SAAADI. CDR3 length equals 15 residues.

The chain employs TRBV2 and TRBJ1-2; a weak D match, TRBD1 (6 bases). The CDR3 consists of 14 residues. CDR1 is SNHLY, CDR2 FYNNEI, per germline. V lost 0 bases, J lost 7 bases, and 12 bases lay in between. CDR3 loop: CASSEAAGVFGYTF. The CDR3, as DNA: TGTGCCAGCAGTGAAGCGGCAGGGGTATTTGGCTACACCTTC.

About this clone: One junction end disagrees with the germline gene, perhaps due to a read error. The CDR3, as DNA: TGTGCCAGCAGGCCCGGGACAGGGGGATTCACGAACGCTGAAGCTTTCTTT. It translates to CASRPGTGGFTNAEAFF. This chain connects TRBV5-4 to TRBJ1-1, with 11 bases matching TRBD1. Germline V gene sequence: CDR1 SGHNT, CDR2 YYREEE (reference sequence). CDR3 length: 17 residues.

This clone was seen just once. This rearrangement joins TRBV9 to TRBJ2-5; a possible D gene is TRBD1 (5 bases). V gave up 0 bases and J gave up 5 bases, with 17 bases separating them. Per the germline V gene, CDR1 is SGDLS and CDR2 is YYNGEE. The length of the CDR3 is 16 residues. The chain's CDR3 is CASSVVGVPGHETQYF. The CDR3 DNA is TGTGCCAGCAGCGTAGTAGGGGTTCCGGGCCACGAGACCCAGTACTTC.

CDR3 sequence reads: CASRPGESHEQFF. The CDR3 bases are TGTGCCAGCCGGCCAGGGGAGTCTCATGAGCAGTTCTTC. V is TRBV2 and J is TRBJ2-1, with D possibly being TRBD1 (6 bases). CDR1 is SNHLY and CDR2 is FYNNEI in the germline V gene. Between the trimmed V and J ends, which lost 8 bases and 8 bases, there was a span of 16 bases. The CDR3 spans 13 residues.

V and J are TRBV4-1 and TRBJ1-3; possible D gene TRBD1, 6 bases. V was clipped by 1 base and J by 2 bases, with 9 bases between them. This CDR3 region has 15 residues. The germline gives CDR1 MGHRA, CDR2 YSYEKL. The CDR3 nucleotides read TGCGCCAGCAGCCAAGTCCCAGGGGCTGGAAACACCATATATTTT. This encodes CASSQVPGAGNTIYF.

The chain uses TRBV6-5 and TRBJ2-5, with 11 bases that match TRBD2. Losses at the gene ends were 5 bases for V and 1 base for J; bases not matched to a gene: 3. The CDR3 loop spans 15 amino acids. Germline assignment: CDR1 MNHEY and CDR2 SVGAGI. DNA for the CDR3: TGTGCCAGCAGTCCACTAGCGGGGGTCCAAGAGACCCAGTACTTC. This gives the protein CASSPLAGVQETQYF.

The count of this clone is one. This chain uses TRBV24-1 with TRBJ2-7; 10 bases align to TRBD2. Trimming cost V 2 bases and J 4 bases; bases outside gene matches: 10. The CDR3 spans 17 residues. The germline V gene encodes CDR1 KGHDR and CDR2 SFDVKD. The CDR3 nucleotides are TGTGCCACCAGTGATTCGCCGTCTGGAGCGGGAGGGTACGAGCAGTACTTC. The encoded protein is CATSDSPSGAGGYEQYF.